One sample yielded the 19 T cell receptor beta chains listed below, sequenced in a study of blood T cell repertoires in COVID-19 (TCRdb year 2020). Libraries came from the immunoSEQ multiplex PCR assay. TCRdb took this table from immuneACCESS and kept in-frame rearrangements with V and J called. Such tables lack part of the clones; where checked against another copy, unresolved V genes explain under half of the gap, and the rest is unexplained. Present in this sample are under 300,000 clones, about nine tenths of which were seen just once. 6.2% of the sample comes from the top ten. The sample taken for sequencing was peripheral blood. The receptor set was obtained from a man in his sixties with acute or convalescent COVID-19.

The gene calls are TRBV15 and TRBJ1-4; no definite D call. The V gene lost 5 bases and the J gene lost 0 bases, with 10 bases spanning the gap. From germline, CDR1 is LNHNV and CDR2 YYDKDF (reference sequence). The CDR3 extends over 15 amino acids. CDR3 in DNA: TGTGCCACCAGCCGCGGCGGGACAACTAATGAAAAACTGTTTTTT. It is translated as CATSRGGTTNEKLFF.

The gene calls are TRBV2 and TRBJ1-2, with 7 bases identical to TRBD1. The CDR3 is 15 residues long. Germline V gene data show CDR1 as SNHLY and CDR2 as FYNNEI. V lost 4 bases, J lost 4 bases, and 9 bases stayed unmatched. The CDR3 DNA reads as TGTGCCAGCAGTGTACAGGGGCAACTTATCTATGGCTACACCTTC. Its protein product is CASSVQGQLIYGYTF. The whole variable domain, filled in from reference TRBV2 and TRBJ1-2, reads EPEVTQTPSHQVTQMGQEVILRCVPISNHLYFYWYRQILGQKVEFLVSFYNNEISEKSEIFDDQFSVERPDGSNFTLKIRSTKLEDSAMYFCASSVQGQLIYGYTFGSGTRLTVV.

The chain is built from TRBV14 and TRBJ2-7; 8 bases map to TRBD1. This CDR3 spans 14 amino acids. V lost 2 bases to trimming and J lost 4 bases; unmatched junction nucleotides: 4. The V gene's germline CDR1 is SGHDN and CDR2 FVKESK. DNA for the CDR3: TGTGCCAGCAGCCAATGGGACAGGTTTTACGAGCAGTACTTC. Translating gives CASSQWDRFYEQYF.

The rearrangement links TRBV5-6 to TRBJ1-3; the match to TRBD1 covers 12 bases. The V gene's germline CDR1 is SGHDT and CDR2 YYEEEE. V trimming: 1 base; J trimming: 3 bases; junction bases outside the gene matches: 5. The CDR3 runs 17 residues. CDR3 nucleotide sequence: TGTGCCAGCAGCTTGCGGGGGACAGGGGGCGTTGGAAACACCATATATTTT. It encodes CASSLRGTGGVGNTIYF.

The chain employs TRBV27 and TRBJ1-6; TRBD1 agrees at 7 bases. The V segment lost 5 bases and the J segment 8 bases; nucleotides outside the gene matches: 9. The CDR3 is 15 residues long. CDR1 and CDR2 (germline): MNHEY, SMNVEV (reference sequence). CDR3 sequence reads: CASSLGQPVDSPLHF. The CDR3 DNA reads TGTGCCAGCAGTCTGGGACAGCCTGTAGATTCACCCCTCCACTTT.

The chain uses TRBV6-5 and TRBJ2-1; possible D gene TRBD2, 6 bases. The CDR3 totals 15 residues. V gave up 2 bases and J gave up 0 bases, with 8 bases separating them. CDR1 is MNHEY and CDR2 is SVGAGI in the germline V gene. The DNA for the CDR3 is TGTGCCAGCAGTTACGCGGGAAGCTCCTACAATGAGCAGTTCTTC. This codes for CASSYAGSSYNEQFF.

The chain couples TRBV2 to TRBJ2-6; no reliable D call. V lost 1 base and J lost 0, with 10 bases in between. The CDR3 has 17 amino acids. The germline V gene has CDR1 SNHLY and CDR2 FYNNEI. CDR3 loop: CASSEVHFSSGANVLTF. In DNA form, the CDR3 reads TGTGCCAGCAGTGAAGTGCATTTCAGCTCTGGGGCCAACGTCCTGACTTTC.

V is TRBV6-5 and J is TRBJ2-7; TRBD1 matches at 7 bases. V trimming: 6 bases; J trimming: 4 bases; junction bases outside the gene matches: 9. CDR3 size: 14 residues. CDR1 is MNHEY, CDR2 SVGAGI, per germline. Here the CDR3 DNA reads TGTGCCAGCAGAATAGGGGGCGAAGGATACGAGCAGTACTTC. The encoded protein is CASRIGGEGYEQYF.

V and J are TRBV7-3 and TRBJ2-3; D is possibly TRBD2 (5 bases). Trimming left V 3 bases short and J 2 bases short, with 15 bases between. The CDR3 is 16 residues long. From germline, CDR1 is SGHTA and CDR2 FQGTGA. CDR3 residues: CASSLRALGPTDTQYF. The CDR3 DNA reads as TGTGCCAGCAGCTTGCGGGCACTAGGCCCCACAGATACGCAGTATTTT. Full variable domain (missing parts from reference TRBV7-3 and TRBJ2-3): GAGVSQTPSNKVTEKGKYVELRCDPISGHTALYWYRQSLGQGPEFLIYFQGTGAADDSGLPNDRFFAVRPEGSVSTLKIQRTERGDSAVYLCASSLRALGPTDTQYFGPGTRLTVL.

The chain joins TRBV5-1 to TRBJ2-1; 8 bases align to TRBD2. V trimming: 1 base; J trimming: 1 base; junction bases outside the gene matches: 1. The CDR3 has 15 residues. CDR1 and CDR2 (germline): SGHRS, YFSETQ. CDR3 DNA: TGCGCCAGCAGCTTGCCTAGCGGGTCCTACAATGAGCAGTTCTTC. It is translated as CASSLPSGSYNEQFF. Full variable domain (outside the CDR3, taken from reference TRBV5-1 and TRBJ2-1): KAGVTQTPRYLIKTRGQQVTLSCSPISGHRSVSWYQQTPGQGLQFLFEYFSETQRNKGNFPGRFSGRQFSNSRSEMNVSTLELGDSALYLCASSLPSGSYNEQFFGPGTRLTVL.

V is TRBV6-5 and J is TRBJ1-2; no reliable D call. Looked up from germline, CDR1 is MNHEY and CDR2 is SVGAGI. This CDR3 is built from 14 residues. Trimming took 8 bases from V and 4 from J, leaving 17 bases between them. The CDR3 region is CASRQRTAAYGYTF. CDR3 sequence (DNA): TGTGCCAGCCGTCAGCGGACGGCCGCCTATGGCTACACCTTC.

The chain links TRBV4-2 to TRBJ1-1; D is unresolved. V was cut by 0 bases and J by 0 bases, with 8 bases left in between. The CDR3 has 15 amino acids. From germline, CDR1 is LGHNA and CDR2 YNFKEQ. The CDR3 protein is CASSQEATLNTEAFF. The CDR3 nucleotides read TGTGCCAGCAGCCAAGAAGCAACCTTGAACACTGAAGCTTTCTTT.

A few counts support this clone. This chain uses TRBV29-1 with TRBJ2-3; 7 bases fit TRBD1. The CDR3 extends over 14 amino acids. CDR1 and CDR2 (germline): SQVTM, ANQGSEA. V shed 5 bases and J 2 bases; nucleotides not matched to a gene: 7. CDR3 sequence (DNA): TGCAGCGTTCTAGGGGGCGGTTACACAGATACGCAGTATTTT. Protein sequence: CSVLGGGYTDTQYF.

The chain uses TRBV28 and TRBJ2-1; 12 nucleotides match TRBD2. Trimming at V came to 4 bases and at J to 9 bases, leaving 4 bases not matched to a gene. In germline, CDR1 is MDHEN, CDR2 SYDVKM. There are 14 residues in the CDR3. CDR3 nucleotides: TGTGCCAGCAGTTCCCCTAGCGGGAGGGGTGAGCAGTTCTTC. This sequence encodes CASSSPSGRGEQFF.

This clone has just a few counts. The chain couples TRBV27 to TRBJ2-7; D is possibly TRBD1 (5 bases). The V and J ends lost 4 bases and 5 bases respectively, with 21 bases between them. From germline, CDR1 is MNHEY and CDR2 SMNVEV (reference sequence). This CDR3 contains 16 residues. Here the CDR3 reads CASSSSVGLVFHEQYF. Here the CDR3 DNA reads TGTGCCAGCAGTTCCTCGGTGGGGCTAGTTTTCCACGAGCAGTACTTC.

The genes are TRBV21-1 and TRBJ1-5; TRBD1 reflects the table's D call only, with no check against the DNA. TRBV21-1 is designated a pseudogene. The length of the CDR3 is 11 residues. The CDR3 nucleotides read TGTGCCAGCACAGGGGGACAGCCCCAGCATTTT. This translates into CASTGGQPQHF.

The chain employs TRBV15 and TRBJ2-7; 8 nucleotides line up with TRBD2. The junction had 7 bases not matched to a gene; V was cut back by 0 bases and J by 3 bases. CDR3 length: 16 amino acids. Germline values: CDR1 LNHNV, CDR2 YYDKDF (reference sequence). CDR3: CATSRDMSGSNYEQYF. The CDR3 bases are TGTGCCACCAGCAGAGATATGAGCGGGAGTAACTACGAGCAGTACTTC.

The chain links TRBV11-2 to TRBJ1-3, with a possible D match to TRBD1 (5 bases). The CDR3 runs to 14 residues. The V end was cut by 1 base, the J end by 3 bases, with 7 bases between. The germline V gene has CDR1 SGHAT and CDR2 FQNNGV. CDR3 DNA: TGTGCCAGCAGCTTAGCGGGACTTGGAAACACCATATATTTT. This gives the protein CASSLAGLGNTIYF.

The V and J genes are TRBV10-3 and TRBJ2-3; 7 nucleotides agree with TRBD1. This CDR3 region has 14 residues. Germline V gene data show CDR1 as ENHRY and CDR2 as SYGVKD. J was trimmed by 4 bases and V by 0 bases; bases with no gene match: 1. The CDR3 reads CAISESQGADTQYF. The CDR3 DNA is TGTGCCATCAGTGAGTCGCAGGGGGCAGATACGCAGTATTTT.